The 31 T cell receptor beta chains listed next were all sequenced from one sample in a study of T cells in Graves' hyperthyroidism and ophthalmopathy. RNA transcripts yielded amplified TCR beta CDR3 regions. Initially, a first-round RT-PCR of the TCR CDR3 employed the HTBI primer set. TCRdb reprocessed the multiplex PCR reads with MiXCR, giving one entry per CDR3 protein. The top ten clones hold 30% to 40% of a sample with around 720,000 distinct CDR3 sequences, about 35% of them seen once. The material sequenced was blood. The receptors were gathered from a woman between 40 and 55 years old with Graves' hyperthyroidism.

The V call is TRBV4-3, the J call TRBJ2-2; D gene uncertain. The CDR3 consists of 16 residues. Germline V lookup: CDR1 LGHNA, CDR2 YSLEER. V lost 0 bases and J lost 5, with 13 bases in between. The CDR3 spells CASSQDHGWATGELFF. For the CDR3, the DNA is TGCGCCAGCAGCCAAGATCATGGCTGGGCGACCGGGGAGCTGTTTTTT.

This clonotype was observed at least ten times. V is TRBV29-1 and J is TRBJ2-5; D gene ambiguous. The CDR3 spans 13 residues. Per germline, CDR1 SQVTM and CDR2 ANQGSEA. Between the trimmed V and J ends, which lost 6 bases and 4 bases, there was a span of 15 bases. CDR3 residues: CSVLVSITETQYF. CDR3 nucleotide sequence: TGCAGCGTCCTCGTGTCTATCACAGAGACCCAGTACTTC.

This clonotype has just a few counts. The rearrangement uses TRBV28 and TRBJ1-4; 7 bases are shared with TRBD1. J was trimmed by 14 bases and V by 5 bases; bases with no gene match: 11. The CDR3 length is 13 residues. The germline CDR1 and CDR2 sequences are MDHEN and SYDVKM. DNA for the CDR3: TGTGCCAGCAGTCTAACAGGGGTCGGGTTTCTGTTTTTT. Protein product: CASSLTGVGFLFF.

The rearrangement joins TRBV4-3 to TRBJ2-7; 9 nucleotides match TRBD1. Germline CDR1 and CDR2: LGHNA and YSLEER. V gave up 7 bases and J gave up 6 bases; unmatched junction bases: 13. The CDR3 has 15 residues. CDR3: CASNVESGQGAEQYF. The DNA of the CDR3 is TGCGCCAGCAACGTCGAGTCGGGACAGGGTGCCGAGCAGTACTTC.

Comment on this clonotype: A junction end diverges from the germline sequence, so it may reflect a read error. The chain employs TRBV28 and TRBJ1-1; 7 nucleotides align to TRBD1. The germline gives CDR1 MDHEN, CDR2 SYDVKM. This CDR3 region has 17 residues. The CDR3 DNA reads TGTGTCAGCAGGGGGAGGAGGGGGCGTCACCGTAGTCCTGAAGCTTTCTTT. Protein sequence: CVSRGRRGRHRSPEAFF. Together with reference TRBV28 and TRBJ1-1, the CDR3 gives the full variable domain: DVKVTQSSRYLVKRTGEKVFLECVQDMDHENMFWYRQDPGLGLRLIYFSYDVKMKEKGDIPEGYSVSREKKERFSLILESASTNQTSMYLCVSRGRRGRHRSPEAFFGQGTRLTVV.

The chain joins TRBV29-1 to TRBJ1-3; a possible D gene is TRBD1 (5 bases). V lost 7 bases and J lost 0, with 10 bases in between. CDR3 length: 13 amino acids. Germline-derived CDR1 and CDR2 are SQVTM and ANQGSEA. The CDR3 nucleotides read TGCAGCGCTCTCAGGGACTCTGGAAACACCATATATTTT. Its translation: CSALRDSGNTIYF.

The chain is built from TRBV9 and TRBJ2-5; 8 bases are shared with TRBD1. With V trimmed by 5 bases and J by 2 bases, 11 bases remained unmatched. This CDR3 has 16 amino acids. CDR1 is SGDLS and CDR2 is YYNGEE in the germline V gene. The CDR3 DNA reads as TGTGCCAGCAGTCCCTTTGAGGGACAGGCTCAAGAGACCCAGTACTTC. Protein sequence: CASSPFEGQAQETQYF.

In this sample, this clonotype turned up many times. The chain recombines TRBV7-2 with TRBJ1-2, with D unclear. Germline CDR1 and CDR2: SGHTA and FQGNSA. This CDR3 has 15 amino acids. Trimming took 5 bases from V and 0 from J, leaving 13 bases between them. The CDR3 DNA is TGTGCCAGCAGCCCGCGGTCTGACGCTAACTATGGCTACACCTTC. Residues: CASSPRSDANYGYTF.

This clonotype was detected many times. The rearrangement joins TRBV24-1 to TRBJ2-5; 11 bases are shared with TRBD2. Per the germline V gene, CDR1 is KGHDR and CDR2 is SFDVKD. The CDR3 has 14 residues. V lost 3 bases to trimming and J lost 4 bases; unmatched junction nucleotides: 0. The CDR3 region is CATSDGLAGETQYF. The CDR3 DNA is TGTGCCACCAGTGATGGACTAGCGGGAGAGACCCAGTACTTC.

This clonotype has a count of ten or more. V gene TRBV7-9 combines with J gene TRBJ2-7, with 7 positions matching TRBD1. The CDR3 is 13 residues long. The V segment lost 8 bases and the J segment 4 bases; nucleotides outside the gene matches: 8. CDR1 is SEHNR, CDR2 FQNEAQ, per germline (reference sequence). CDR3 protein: CASSPGTVYEQYF. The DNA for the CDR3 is TGTGCCAGCTCCCCCGGGACAGTGTACGAGCAGTACTTC.

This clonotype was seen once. Here the CDR3 DNA reads TGTGCCAGCAGTTCCGAGAGGAAGGATTCACCCCTCCACTTT. Its translation is CASSSERKDSPLHF. The rearrangement links TRBV6-2 or TRBV6-3 to TRBJ1-6; D is uncertain. This CDR3 is built from 14 residues. In germline, CDR1 is MNHEY, CDR2 SVGEGT. Trimming cost V 4 bases and J 8 bases, with 12 bases left between them.

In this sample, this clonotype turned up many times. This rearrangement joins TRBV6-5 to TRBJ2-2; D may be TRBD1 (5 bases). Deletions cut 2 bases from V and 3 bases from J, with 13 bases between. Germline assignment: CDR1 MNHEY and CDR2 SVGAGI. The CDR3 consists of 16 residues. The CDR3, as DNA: TGTGCCAGCAGTTACCGTCCAGGGATAGACACCGGGGAGCTGTTTTTT. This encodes CASSYRPGIDTGELFF.

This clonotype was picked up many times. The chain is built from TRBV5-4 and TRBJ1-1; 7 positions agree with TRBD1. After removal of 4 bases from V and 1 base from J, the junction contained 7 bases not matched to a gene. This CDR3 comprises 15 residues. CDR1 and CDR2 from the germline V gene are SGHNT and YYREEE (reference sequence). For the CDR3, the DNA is TGTGCCAGCAGCAGATTGGACAGGCAGAACACTGAAGCTTTCTTT. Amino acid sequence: CASSRLDRQNTEAFF.

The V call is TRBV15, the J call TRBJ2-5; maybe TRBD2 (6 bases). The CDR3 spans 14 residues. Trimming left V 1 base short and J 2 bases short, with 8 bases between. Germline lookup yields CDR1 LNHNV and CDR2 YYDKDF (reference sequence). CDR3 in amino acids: CATSRVSGQETQYF. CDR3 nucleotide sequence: TGTGCCACCAGCAGAGTTAGCGGTCAAGAGACCCAGTACTTC.

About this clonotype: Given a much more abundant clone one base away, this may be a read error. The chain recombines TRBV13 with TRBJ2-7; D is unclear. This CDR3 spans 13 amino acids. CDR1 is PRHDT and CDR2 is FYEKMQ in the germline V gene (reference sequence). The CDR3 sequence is CASSSTAIYAQYF. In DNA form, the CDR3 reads TGTGCCAGCAGCAGCACCGCCATCTACGCGCAGTACTTC. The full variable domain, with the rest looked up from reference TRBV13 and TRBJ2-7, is AAGVIQSPRHLIKEKRETATLKCYPIPRHDTVYWYQQGPGQDPQFLISFYEKMQSDKGSIPDRFSAQQFSDYHSELNMSSLELGDSALYFCASSSTAIYAQYFGPGTRLTVT.

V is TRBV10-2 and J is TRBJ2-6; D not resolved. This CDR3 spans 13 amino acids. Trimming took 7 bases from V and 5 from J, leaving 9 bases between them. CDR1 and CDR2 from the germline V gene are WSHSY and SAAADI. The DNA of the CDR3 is TGCGCCAGCATGGGCCCTTGGGCCAACGTCCTGACTTTC. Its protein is CASMGPWANVLTF.

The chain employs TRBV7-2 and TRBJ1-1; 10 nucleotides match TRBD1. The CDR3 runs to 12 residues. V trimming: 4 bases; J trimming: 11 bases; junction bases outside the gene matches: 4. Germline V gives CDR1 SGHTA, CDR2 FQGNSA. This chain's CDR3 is CASSYRGQGAFF. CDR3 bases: TGTGCCAGCAGCTACCGGGGACAGGGGGCTTTCTTT.

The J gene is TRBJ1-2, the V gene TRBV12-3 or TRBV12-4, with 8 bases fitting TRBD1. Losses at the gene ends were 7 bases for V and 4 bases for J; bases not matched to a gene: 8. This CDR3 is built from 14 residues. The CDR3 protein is CASIGQGSVYGYTF. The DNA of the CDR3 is TGTGCCAGCATCGGACAGGGTTCGGTCTATGGCTACACCTTC.

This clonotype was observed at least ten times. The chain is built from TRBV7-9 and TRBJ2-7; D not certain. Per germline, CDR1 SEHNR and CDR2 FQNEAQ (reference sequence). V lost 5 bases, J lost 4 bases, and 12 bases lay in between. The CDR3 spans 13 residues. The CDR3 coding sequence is TGTGCCAGCAGCGAAGGGCTTATTTACGAGCAGTACTTC. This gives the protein CASSEGLIYEQYF.

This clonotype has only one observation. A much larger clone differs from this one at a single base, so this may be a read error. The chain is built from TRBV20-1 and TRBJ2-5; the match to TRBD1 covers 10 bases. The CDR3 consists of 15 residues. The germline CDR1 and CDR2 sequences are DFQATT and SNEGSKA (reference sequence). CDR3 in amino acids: CSARDVGTGEETRYF. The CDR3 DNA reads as TGCAGTGCTAGAGATGTCGGGACAGGGGAAGAGACCCGGTACTTC.

The CDR3 nucleotides are TGTGCCAGCGTTCGGACCAGAAATTCACCCCTCCACTTT. Protein: CASVRTRNSPLHF. The chain has TRBV28 and TRBJ1-6; no reliable D call. Germline CDR1 is MDHEN and CDR2 is SYDVKM. CDR3 length: 13 residues. Trimming took off 8 bases at V and 7 bases at J, with 12 bases between the two ends.

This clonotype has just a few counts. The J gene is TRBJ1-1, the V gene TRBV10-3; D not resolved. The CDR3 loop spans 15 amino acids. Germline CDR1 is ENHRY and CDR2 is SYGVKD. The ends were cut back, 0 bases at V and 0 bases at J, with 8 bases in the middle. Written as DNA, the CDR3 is TGTGCCATCAGTGAGTCTCCAGTTATGAACACTGAAGCTTTCTTT. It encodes CAISESPVMNTEAFF.

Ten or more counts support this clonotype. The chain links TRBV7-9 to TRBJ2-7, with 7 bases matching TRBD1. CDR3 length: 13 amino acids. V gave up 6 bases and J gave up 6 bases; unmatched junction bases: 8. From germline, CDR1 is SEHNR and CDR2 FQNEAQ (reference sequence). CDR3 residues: CASRQQGTPEQYF. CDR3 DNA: TGTGCCAGCAGGCAACAGGGGACCCCCGAGCAGTACTTC.

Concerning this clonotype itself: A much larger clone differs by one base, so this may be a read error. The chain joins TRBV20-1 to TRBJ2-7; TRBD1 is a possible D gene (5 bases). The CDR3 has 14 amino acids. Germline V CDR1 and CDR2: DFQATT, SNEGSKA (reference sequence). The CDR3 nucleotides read TGCAGTGCTATTGGGGCCCTCGGGTCCTACGGGCAGTACTTC. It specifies CSAIGALGSYGQYF.

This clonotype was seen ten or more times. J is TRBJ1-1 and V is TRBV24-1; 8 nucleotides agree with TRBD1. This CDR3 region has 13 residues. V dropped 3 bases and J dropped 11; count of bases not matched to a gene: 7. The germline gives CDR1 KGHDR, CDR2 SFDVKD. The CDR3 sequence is CATSDHDRGRAFF. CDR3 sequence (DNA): TGTGCCACCAGTGATCACGACAGGGGACGGGCTTTCTTT.

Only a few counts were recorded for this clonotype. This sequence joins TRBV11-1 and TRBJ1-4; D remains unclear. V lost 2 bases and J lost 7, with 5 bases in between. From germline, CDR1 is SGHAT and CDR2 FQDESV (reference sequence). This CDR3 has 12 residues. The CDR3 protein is CASSLNFEKLFF. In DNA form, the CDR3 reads TGTGCCAGCAGCTTAAATTTTGAAAAACTGTTTTTT.

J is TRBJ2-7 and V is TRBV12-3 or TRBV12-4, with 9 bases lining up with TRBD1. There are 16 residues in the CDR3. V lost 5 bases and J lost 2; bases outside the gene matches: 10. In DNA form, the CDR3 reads TGTGCCAGCAGTCTTACCGGGACAGGGATCACCTACGAGCAGTACTTC. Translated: CASSLTGTGITYEQYF.

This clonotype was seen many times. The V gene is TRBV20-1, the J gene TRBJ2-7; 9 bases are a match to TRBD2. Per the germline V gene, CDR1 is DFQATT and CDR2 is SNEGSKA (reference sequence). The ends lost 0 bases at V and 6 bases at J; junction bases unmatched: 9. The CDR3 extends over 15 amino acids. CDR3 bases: TGCAGTGCTAGAGATCACCTAGCGGGGAGGGGCGAGCAGTACTTC. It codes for CSARDHLAGRGEQYF.

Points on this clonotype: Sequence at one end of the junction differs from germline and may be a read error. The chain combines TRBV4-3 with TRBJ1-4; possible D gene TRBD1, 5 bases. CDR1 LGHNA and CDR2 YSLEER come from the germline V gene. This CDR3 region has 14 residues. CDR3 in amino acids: CASSQGQGGEKLVF. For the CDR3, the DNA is TGCGCCAGCAGCCAAGGGCAGGGAGGAGAAAAACTGGTTTTT.

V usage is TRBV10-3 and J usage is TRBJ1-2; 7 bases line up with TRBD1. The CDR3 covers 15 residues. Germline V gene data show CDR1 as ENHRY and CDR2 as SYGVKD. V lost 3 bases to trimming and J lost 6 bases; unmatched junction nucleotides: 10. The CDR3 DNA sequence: TGTGCCATCAGTGAATACTCAGGGGGTAGGGATGGCTACACCTTC. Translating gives CAISEYSGGRDGYTF.

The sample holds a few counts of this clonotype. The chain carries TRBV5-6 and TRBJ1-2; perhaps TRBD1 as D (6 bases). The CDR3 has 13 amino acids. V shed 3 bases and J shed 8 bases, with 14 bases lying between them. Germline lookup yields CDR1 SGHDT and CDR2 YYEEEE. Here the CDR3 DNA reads TGTGCCAGCAGCTACCCTTTGGGGGCGGGCTACACCTTC. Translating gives CASSYPLGAGYTF.